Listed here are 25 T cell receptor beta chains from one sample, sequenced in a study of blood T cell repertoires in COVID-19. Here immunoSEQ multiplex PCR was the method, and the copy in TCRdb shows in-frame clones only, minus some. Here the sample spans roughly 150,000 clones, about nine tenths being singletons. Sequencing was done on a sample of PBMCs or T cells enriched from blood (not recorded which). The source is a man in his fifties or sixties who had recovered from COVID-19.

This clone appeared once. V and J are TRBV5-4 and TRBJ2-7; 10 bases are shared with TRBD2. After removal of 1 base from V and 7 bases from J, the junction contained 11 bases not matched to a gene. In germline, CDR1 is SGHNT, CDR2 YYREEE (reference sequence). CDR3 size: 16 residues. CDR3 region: CASSLKFLAGAQEQYF. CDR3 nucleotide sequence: TGTGCCAGCAGCTTGAAATTCCTAGCGGGAGCGCAGGAGCAGTACTTC.

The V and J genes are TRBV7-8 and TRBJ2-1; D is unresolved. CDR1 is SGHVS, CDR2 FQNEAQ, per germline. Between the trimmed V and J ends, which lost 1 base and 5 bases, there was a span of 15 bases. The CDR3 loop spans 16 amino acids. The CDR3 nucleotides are TGTGCCAGCAGCTTAGGGTGGAAACAGATCAACAATGAGCAGTTCTTC. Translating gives CASSLGWKQINNEQFF.

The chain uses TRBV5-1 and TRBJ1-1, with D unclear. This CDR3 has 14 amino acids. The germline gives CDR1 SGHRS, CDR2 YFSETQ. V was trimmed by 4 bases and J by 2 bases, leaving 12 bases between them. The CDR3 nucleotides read TGCGCCAGCAGCCCCCTGGGGAGAAACACTGAAGCTTTCTTT. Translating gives CASSPLGRNTEAFF. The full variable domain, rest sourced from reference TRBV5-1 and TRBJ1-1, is KAGVTQTPRYLIKTRGQQVTLSCSPISGHRSVSWYQQTPGQGLQFLFEYFSETQRNKGNFPGRFSGRQFSNSRSEMNVSTLELGDSALYLCASSPLGRNTEAFFGQGTRLTVV.

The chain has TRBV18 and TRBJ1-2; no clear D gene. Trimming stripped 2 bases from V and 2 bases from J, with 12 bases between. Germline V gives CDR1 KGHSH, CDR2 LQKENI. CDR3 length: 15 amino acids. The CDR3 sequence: CASSPMKQSNYGYTF. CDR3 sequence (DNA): TGTGCCAGCTCACCAATGAAACAGTCAAACTATGGCTACACCTTC. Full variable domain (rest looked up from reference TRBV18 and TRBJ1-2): NAGVMQNPRHLVRRRGQEARLRCSPMKGHSHVYWYRQLPEEGLKFMVYLQKENIIDESGMPKERFSAEFPKEGPSILRIQQVVRGDSAAYFCASSPMKQSNYGYTFGSGTRLTVV.

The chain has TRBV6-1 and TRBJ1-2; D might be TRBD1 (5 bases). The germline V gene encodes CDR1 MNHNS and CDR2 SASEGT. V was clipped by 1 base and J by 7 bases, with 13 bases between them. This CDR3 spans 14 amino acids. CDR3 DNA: TGTGCCAGCAGTGAAGTTGACAGCGCCTCTGGCTACACCTTC. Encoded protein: CASSEVDSASGYTF.

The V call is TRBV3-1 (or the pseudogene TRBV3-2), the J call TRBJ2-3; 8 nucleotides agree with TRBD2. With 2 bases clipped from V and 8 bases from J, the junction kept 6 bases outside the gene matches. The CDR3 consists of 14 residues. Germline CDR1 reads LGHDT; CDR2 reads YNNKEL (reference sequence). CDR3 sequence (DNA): TGTGCCAGCAGCCAATCCCTTGCGGGGGGTACGCAGTATTTT. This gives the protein CASSQSLAGGTQYF.

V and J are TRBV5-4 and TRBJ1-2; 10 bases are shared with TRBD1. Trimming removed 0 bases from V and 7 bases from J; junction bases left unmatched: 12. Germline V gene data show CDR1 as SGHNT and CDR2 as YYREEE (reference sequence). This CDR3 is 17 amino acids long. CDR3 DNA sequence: TGTGCCAGCAGCTTGGGCGCCGGGACAGGGGATGTTAGTGGCTACACCTTC. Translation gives CASSLGAGTGDVSGYTF. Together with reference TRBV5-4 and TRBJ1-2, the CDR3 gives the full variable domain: ETGVTQSPTHLIKTRGQQVTLRCSSQSGHNTVSWYQQALGQGPQFIFQYYREEENGRGNFPPRFSGLQFPNYSSELNVNALELDDSALYLCASSLGAGTGDVSGYTFGSGTRLTVV.

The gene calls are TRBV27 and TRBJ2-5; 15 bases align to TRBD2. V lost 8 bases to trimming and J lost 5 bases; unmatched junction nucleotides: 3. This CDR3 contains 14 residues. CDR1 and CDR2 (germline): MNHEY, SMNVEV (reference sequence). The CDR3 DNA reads TGTGCCAGCGGGGGACTAGCGGGAGGTGAGACCCAGTACTTC. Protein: CASGGLAGGETQYF.

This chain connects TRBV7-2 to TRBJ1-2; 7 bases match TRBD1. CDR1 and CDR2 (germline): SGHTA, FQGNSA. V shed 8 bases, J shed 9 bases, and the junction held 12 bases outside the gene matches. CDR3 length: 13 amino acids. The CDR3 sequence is CASFGTASSSYTF. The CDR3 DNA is TGTGCCAGCTTCGGGACAGCCTCTTCGAGCTACACCTTC.

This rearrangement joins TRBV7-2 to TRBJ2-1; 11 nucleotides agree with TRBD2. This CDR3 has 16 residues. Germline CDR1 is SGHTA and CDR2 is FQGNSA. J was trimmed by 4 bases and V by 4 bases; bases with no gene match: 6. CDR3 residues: CASSWDTSGSYNEQFF. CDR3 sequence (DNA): TGTGCCAGCAGCTGGGATACTAGCGGGAGTTACAATGAGCAGTTCTTC.

The DNA of the CDR3 is TGTGCCAGCAGACGTAGCGGACCGAACACCGGGGAGCTGTTTTTT. It encodes CASRRSGPNTGELFF. V usage is TRBV6-5 and J usage is TRBJ2-2, with D maybe TRBD2 (6 bases). With 6 bases removed from V and 0 bases from J, the gap between germline ends came to 11 bases. This CDR3 is 15 amino acids long. Per the germline V gene, CDR1 is MNHEY and CDR2 is SVGAGI.

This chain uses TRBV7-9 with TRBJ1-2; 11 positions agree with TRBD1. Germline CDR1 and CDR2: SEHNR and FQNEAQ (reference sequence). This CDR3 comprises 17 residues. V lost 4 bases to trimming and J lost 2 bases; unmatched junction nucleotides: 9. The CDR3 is CASSYLWTGGENYGYTF. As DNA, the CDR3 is TGTGCCAGCAGCTACTTATGGACAGGGGGCGAGAACTATGGCTACACCTTC.

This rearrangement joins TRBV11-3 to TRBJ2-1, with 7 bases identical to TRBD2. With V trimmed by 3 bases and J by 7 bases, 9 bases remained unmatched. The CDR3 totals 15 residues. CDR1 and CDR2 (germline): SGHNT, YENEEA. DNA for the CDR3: TGTGCCAGCAGCTTGCACGCGGGAGCGGGGAATGAGCAGTTCTTC. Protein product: CASSLHAGAGNEQFF.

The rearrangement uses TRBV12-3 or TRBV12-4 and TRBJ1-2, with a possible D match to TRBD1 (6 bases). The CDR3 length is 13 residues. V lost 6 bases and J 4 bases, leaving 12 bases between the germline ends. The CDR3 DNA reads TGTGCCAGCAGGGAACAGGGAAGCTATGGCTACACCTTC. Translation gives CASREQGSYGYTF.

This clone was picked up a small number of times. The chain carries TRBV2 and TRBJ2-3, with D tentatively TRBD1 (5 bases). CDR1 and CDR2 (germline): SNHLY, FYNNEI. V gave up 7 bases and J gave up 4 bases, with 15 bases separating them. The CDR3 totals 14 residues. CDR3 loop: CASTKEGVADTQYF. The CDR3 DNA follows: TGTGCCAGCACTAAAGAAGGGGTGGCAGATACGCAGTATTTT.

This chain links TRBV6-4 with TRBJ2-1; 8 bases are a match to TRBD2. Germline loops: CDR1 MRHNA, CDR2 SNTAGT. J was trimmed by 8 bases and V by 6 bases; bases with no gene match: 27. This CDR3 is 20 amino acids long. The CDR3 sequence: CASRKRGGYSGTSLLDEQFF. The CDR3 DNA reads TGTGCCAGCAGAAAGAGAGGTGGCTATAGCGGGACCTCTCTGTTGGATGAGCAGTTCTTC.

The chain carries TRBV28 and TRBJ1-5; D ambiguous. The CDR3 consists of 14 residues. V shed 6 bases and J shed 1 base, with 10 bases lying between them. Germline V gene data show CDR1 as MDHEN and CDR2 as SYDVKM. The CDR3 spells CASSPLQSNQPQHF. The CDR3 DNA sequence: TGTGCCAGCAGCCCCTTGCAGAGCAATCAGCCCCAGCATTTT.

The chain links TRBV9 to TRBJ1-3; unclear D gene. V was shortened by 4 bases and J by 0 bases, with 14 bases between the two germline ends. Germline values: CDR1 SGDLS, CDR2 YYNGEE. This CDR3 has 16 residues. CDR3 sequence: CASSLSTGISGNTIYF. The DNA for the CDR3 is TGTGCCAGCAGCCTCTCGACGGGGATCTCTGGAAACACCATATATTTT.

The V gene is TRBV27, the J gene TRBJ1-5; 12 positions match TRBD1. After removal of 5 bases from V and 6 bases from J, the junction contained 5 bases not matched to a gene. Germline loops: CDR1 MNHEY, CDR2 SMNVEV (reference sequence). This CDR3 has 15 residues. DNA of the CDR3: TGTGCCAGCAGTGGGACAGGGGGCGGAGGTCAGCCCCAGCATTTT. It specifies CASSGTGGGGQPQHF.

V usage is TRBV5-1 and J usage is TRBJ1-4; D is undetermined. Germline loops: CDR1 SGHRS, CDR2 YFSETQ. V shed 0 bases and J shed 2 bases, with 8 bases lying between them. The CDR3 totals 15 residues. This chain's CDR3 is CASSLDGSTNEKLFF. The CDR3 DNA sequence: TGCGCCAGCAGCTTGGACGGTTCGACTAATGAAAAACTGTTTTTT.

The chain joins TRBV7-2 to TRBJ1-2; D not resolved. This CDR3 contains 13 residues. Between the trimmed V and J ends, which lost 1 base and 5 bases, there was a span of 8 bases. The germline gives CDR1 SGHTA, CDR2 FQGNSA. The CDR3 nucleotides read TGTGCCAGCAGCTTAGACAGCCCTTATGGCTACACCTTC. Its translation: CASSLDSPYGYTF.

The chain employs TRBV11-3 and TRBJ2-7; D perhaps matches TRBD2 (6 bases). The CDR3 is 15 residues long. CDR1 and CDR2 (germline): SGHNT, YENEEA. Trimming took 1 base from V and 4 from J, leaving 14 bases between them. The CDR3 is CASSLGPGTQYEQYF. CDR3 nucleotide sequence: TGTGCCAGCAGCTTAGGTCCGGGGACTCAGTACGAGCAGTACTTC.

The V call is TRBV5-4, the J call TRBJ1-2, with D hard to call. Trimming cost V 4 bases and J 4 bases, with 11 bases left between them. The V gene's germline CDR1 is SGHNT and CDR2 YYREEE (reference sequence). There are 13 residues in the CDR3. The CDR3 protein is CASSSDEFYGYTF. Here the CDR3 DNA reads TGTGCCAGCAGCAGCGACGAGTTCTATGGCTACACCTTC.

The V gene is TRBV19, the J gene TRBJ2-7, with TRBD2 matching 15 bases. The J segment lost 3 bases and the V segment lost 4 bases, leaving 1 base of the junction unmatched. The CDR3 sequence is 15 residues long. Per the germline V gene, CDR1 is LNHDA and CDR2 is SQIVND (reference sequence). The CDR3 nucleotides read TGTGCCAGTAGTACGGGACTAGCGGGGGGCTACGAGCAGTACGTC. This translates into CASSTGLAGGYEQYV.

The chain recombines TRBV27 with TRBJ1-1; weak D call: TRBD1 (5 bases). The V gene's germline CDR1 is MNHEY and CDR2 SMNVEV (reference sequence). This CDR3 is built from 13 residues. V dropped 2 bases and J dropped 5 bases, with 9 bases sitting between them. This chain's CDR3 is CASSLAGETEAFF. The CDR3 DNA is TGTGCCAGCAGTTTAGCGGGGGAAACTGAAGCTTTCTTT.